This TCR beta chain derives from a study of T cell repertoires in cytomegalovirus infection. Study-wide background: Selection of CMV epitopes for the study included recently identified HLA-C-restricted and well-studied HLA-B-restricted ones. Based on public TCR beta signatures, there were indications of CMV infection and of a matching HLA type.

TCRdb itself ran the reads through MiXCR, one entry per CDR3 protein. The repertoire holds about 890,000 distinct CDR3 sequences, with approximately 31% as singletons. The CDR3 loop spans 12 amino acids. Trimming removed 6 bases from V and 2 bases from J, with 8 bases in between. This clonotype appeared once. Antigen unknown. The clonotype was recovered from a human donor in good health (CMV status not recorded). Some clones in this sample may be carry-over from other donors' samples. Sequenced here: cultured CD8+ T cells from PBMCs, sampled from culture after CMV antigen stimulation. The chain employs TRBV12-3 or TRBV12-4 and TRBJ2-7, with a possible D match to TRBD1 (5 bases). CDR3 protein: CASRGQTYEQYF. CDR3 in DNA: TGTGCCAGCAGAGGACAAACCTACGAGCAGTACTTC.